This T cell receptor beta chain was identified in a study of T cell changes during pregnancy in multiple sclerosis. The V gene's germline CDR1 is SGHNT and CDR2 YYREEE (reference sequence). V dropped 3 bases and J dropped 2; count of bases not matched to a gene: 4. This CDR3 has 14 residues. Here immunoSEQ multiplex PCR was the method, and the copy in TCRdb shows in-frame clones only, minus some. The table lists under 110,000 clones, roughly nine tenths of them singletons. Sequences were derived from peripheral blood, sampled before pregnancy. The sequence derives from a female donor with multiple sclerosis, enrolled in a pregnancy study. This rearrangement joins TRBV5-4 to TRBJ2-5, with 7 bases fitting TRBD1. CDR3 nucleotide sequence: TGTGCCAGCAGCTCGAGGGACAGACAAGAGACCCAGTACTTC. Amino acid sequence: CASSSRDRQETQYF.